These 8 T cell receptor beta chains originate from one sample sequenced in a study of blood T cell repertoires in COVID-19. Libraries were prepared by immunoSEQ multiplex PCR; TCRdb keeps only in-frame clonotypes and omits some of them. The data hold 120,000 to 150,000 clones, with 75% to 85% observed a single time. Material: peripheral blood. All receptors come from a human donor with acute or convalescent COVID-19. The donor label of this sample is uncertain.

The V call is TRBV5-1, the J call TRBJ1-1; TRBD1 aligns across 8 bases. Germline-derived CDR1 and CDR2 are SGHRS and YFSETQ. The CDR3 sequence is 14 residues long. With V trimmed by 0 bases and J by 12 bases, 10 bases remained unmatched. CDR3 loop: CASSLDPTGGLTFF. The CDR3 coding sequence is TGCGCCAGCAGCTTGGACCCAACAGGGGGGCTTACTTTCTTT.

V gene TRBV25-1 combines with J gene TRBJ2-7; D ambiguous. Trimming shortened V by 5 bases and J by 6 bases, and 17 bases separated the two germline ends. This CDR3 is 14 amino acids long. Germline V gene lookup returns CDR1 MGHDK and CDR2 SYGVNS. The DNA of the CDR3 is TGTGCCAGCAGTTACCCCTTAAGGCCAGGCGAGCAGTACTTC. It codes for CASSYPLRPGEQYF.

The chain recombines TRBV19 with TRBJ2-3, with D tentatively TRBD1 (5 bases). V was shortened by 3 bases and J by 2 bases, with 9 bases between the two germline ends. The CDR3 sequence is 14 residues long. The V gene's germline CDR1 is LNHDA and CDR2 SQIVND (reference sequence). CDR3 DNA: TGTGCCAGTAGTATTGGACACCTCACAGATACGCAGTATTTT. Translated: CASSIGHLTDTQYF.

CDR3 residues: CATSDSNSHEAFF. The CDR3 DNA follows: TGTGCCACCAGTGATTCGAACAGCCATGAAGCTTTCTTT. The J gene is TRBJ1-1, the V gene TRBV24-1; no definite D call. Between the trimmed V and J ends, which lost 2 bases and 7 bases, there was a span of 10 bases. CDR1 is KGHDR and CDR2 is SFDVKD in the germline V gene. This CDR3 has 13 amino acids.

This sequence joins TRBV2 and TRBJ2-7; TRBD2 is a possible D gene (5 bases). Deletions cut 6 bases from V and 5 bases from J, with 17 bases between. The CDR3 has 14 amino acids. CDR1 is SNHLY, CDR2 FYNNEI, per germline. This chain's CDR3 is CASRFGLQSNEQYF. The CDR3 bases are TGTGCCAGCAGGTTCGGACTCCAGTCGAACGAGCAGTACTTC.

This chain links TRBV7-2 with TRBJ2-1; D gene uncertain. The CDR3 contains 16 residues. In germline, CDR1 is SGHTA, CDR2 FQGNSA. The V end lost 5 bases, the J end lost 0 bases, and 14 bases lay between the germline ends. In DNA, the CDR3 is TGTGCCAGCAGCCCAATCCCTATAATCTCCTACAATGAGCAGTTCTTC. It is translated as CASSPIPIISYNEQFF.

The chain employs TRBV10-2 and TRBJ2-7, with TRBD2 matching 9 bases. The germline V gene encodes CDR1 WSHSY and CDR2 SAAADI. Trimming removed 7 bases from V and 0 bases from J; junction bases left unmatched: 7. The CDR3 contains 15 residues. Written as DNA, the CDR3 is TGCGCCAGCATTCCTAATAGCGGGAGCTCCTACGAGCAGTACTTC. It is translated as CASIPNSGSSYEQYF.

The chain combines TRBV3-1 (or the pseudogene TRBV3-2) with TRBJ2-2; possibly TRBD2 for D (5 bases). Germline V CDR1 and CDR2: LGHDT, YNNKEL (reference sequence). V lost 5 bases to trimming and J lost 3 bases, with 13 bases between them. The CDR3 has 15 residues. The CDR3 nucleotides are TGTGCCAGCAGCTCGACTACCTTCTACACCGGGGAGCTGTTTTTT. It translates to CASSSTTFYTGELFF.